This record covers a single T cell receptor (beta chain). Antigen: not known. One end of the junction fails to match germline, which may point to a read error. This sample stems from a study of post-analysis software for immune sequencing data. Findings and limits, study-wide: Multiple sclerosis patients had significantly lower normalized Chao1 diversity than controls. Roughly 5 TRBV segments were significantly more frequent in patients than in controls. TRBV5-6, TRBV5-1 and TRBV20-1 were among these segments. When the samples were clustered directly with F measure, those that had been prepared in the same batch showed strong co-clustering.

TCR beta cDNA libraries included unique molecular identifiers. Around 500,000 cDNA molecules were obtained per 1 to 10 million input T cells. TCRdb called the PCR reads again in MiXCR, with one record for every CDR3 protein. The repertoire holds about 570,000 distinct CDR3 sequences, around a third seen once, with 4.5% to 7.5% in the top ten. The CDR3 consists of 14 residues. Germline V gives CDR1 SSHAT, CDR2 FNYEAQ (reference sequence). The chain combines TRBV7-7 with TRBJ2-5, with D possibly being TRBD2 (6 bases). Specimen: blood. The source of this sequence is a girl aged 2 to 17 with multiple sclerosis. CDR3 sequence: CASSPGNSGETQDF. The CDR3 nucleotides are TGTGCCAGCAGCCCTGGGAACTCGGGAGAGACCCAGGACTTC.